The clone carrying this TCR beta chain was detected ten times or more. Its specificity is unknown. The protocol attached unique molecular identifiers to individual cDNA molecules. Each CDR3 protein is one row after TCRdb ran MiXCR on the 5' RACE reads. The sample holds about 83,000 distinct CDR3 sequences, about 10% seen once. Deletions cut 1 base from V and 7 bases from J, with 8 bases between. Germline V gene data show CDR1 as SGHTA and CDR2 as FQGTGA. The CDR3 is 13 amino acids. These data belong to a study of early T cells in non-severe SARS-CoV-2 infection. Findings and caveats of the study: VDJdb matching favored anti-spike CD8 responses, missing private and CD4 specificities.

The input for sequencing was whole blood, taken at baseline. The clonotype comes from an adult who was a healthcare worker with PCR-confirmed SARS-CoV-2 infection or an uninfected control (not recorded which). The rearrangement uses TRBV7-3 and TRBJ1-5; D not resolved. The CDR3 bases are TGTGCCAGCAGCTTAAGCCCCGAGCAGCCCCAGCATTTT. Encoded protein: CASSLSPEQPQHF.